The 30 T cell receptor beta chains below come from one sample, sequenced in a study of T-cell reconstitution after alpha-beta-depleted transplantation in children. The TCRbeta library was prepared with unique molecular identifiers. TCRdb processed the PCR reads anew with MiXCR; each CDR3 protein has one entry. The sample lists around 200,000 distinct CDR3 sequences, 6.5% to 7.5% occurring once. Sequenced material: PBMCs from the stem cell graft donor, taken from the stem cell graft. The receptors were gathered from a human donor who donated a stem cell graft to a child with Wiskott-Aldrich syndrome.

This clonotype was seen repeatedly, ten times or more. This chain uses TRBV28 with TRBJ2-1, with 7 bases lining up with TRBD2. CDR3 length equals 16 residues. With 3 bases clipped from V and 4 bases from J, the junction kept 9 bases outside the gene matches. The germline V gene encodes CDR1 MDHEN and CDR2 SYDVKM. CDR3 bases: TGTGCCAGCAGTTTCAGAGGCGGGGGTTTATACAATGAGCAGTTCTTC. Its translation is CASSFRGGGLYNEQFF.

This clonotype was seen repeatedly, ten times or more. The V and J genes are TRBV4-1 and TRBJ1-1, with 8 bases fitting TRBD1. The V segment lost 0 bases and the J segment 2 bases; nucleotides outside the gene matches: 8. The CDR3 has 17 residues. Germline V gene data show CDR1 as MGHRA and CDR2 as YSYEKL. CDR3 bases: TGCGCCAGCAGCCAAGATTTAGCAGGGGGCGTAAACACTGAAGCTTTCTTT. Amino acids: CASSQDLAGGVNTEAFF.

A few counts support this clonotype. The chain combines TRBV12-3 or TRBV12-4 with TRBJ1-3, with 7 bases identical to TRBD1. The CDR3 has 17 amino acids. Trimming took 6 bases from V and 0 from J; bases not matched to a gene: 11. The chain's CDR3 is CASSPLGGTVSGNTIYF. CDR3 sequence (DNA): TGTGCCAGCAGCCCCCTTGGGGGGACAGTCTCTGGAAACACCATATATTTT.

This clonotype showed up many times. J is TRBJ2-5 and V is TRBV29-1; 11 bases agree with TRBD2. Germline CDR1 and CDR2: SQVTM and ANQGSEA. This CDR3 spans 16 amino acids. The CDR3 loop reads CTNIAGGPEKQETQYF. The CDR3 DNA is TGCACCAATATAGCGGGAGGGCCCGAGAAACAAGAGACCCAGTACTTC.

CDR3 residues: CATSDPPSGAGELFF. The CDR3 coding sequence is TGTGCCACCAGTGACCCCCCCAGTGGCGCCGGGGAGCTGTTTTTT. The chain carries TRBV24-1 and TRBJ2-2; D call uncertain. Germline lookup yields CDR1 KGHDR and CDR2 SFDVKD. This CDR3 is 15 amino acids long. The V end was cut by 4 bases, the J end by 6 bases, with 14 bases between.

This clonotype was found many times. The chain carries TRBV28 and TRBJ2-1; a possible D gene is TRBD1 (6 bases). Trimming left V 4 bases short and J 0 bases short, with 16 bases between. This CDR3 is built from 17 residues. CDR1 and CDR2 from the germline V gene are MDHEN and SYDVKM. The CDR3 reads CASSSLDSLSSYNEQFF. DNA for the CDR3: TGTGCCAGCAGTTCCCTGGACAGCTTAAGCTCCTACAATGAGCAGTTCTTC.

This clonotype was counted ten times or more. CDR3 sequence: CSVEEMNTEAFF. CDR3 in DNA: TGCAGCGTTGAGGAGATGAACACTGAAGCTTTCTTT. The chain joins TRBV29-1 to TRBJ1-1, with D hard to call. The CDR3 covers 12 residues. V was pared by 3 bases and J by 0 bases, with 5 bases between. The germline V gene encodes CDR1 SQVTM and CDR2 ANQGSEA.

This clonotype turned up a few times. The J gene is TRBJ2-7, the V gene TRBV7-2; a possible D gene is TRBD2 (6 bases). This CDR3 spans 14 amino acids. Trimming cost V 1 base and J 7 bases, with 14 bases left between them. Per germline, CDR1 SGHTA and CDR2 FQGNSA. The CDR3 region has the DNA TGTGCCAGCAGCTTAGTAGCTCCGGCGGGAGAGCAGTACTTC. Translation gives CASSLVAPAGEQYF.

This clonotype came up many times. The chain links TRBV6-2 or TRBV6-3 to TRBJ2-1; 10 bases are a match to TRBD2. This CDR3 contains 16 residues. The ends lost 5 bases at V and 7 bases at J; junction bases unmatched: 11. Germline loops: CDR1 MNHEY, CDR2 SVGEGT. The CDR3 region is CASSDFPSGSGNEQFF. The DNA of the CDR3 is TGTGCCAGCAGTGATTTTCCTAGCGGGAGCGGGAATGAGCAGTTCTTC.

This clonotype has at least ten counts. The chain uses TRBV5-1 and TRBJ1-6; D remains ambiguous. V lost 1 base, J lost 0 bases, and 14 bases lay in between. CDR1 is SGHRS and CDR2 is YFSETQ in the germline V gene. The CDR3 has 18 amino acids. This CDR3 is CASSLNIGESSYNSPLHF. CDR3 DNA sequence: TGCGCCAGCAGCTTGAATATCGGGGAGAGCTCCTATAATTCACCCCTCCACTTT. Looking up the rest from reference TRBV5-1 and TRBJ1-6 gives the full variable domain: KAGVTQTPRYLIKTRGQQVTLSCSPISGHRSVSWYQQTPGQGLQFLFEYFSETQRNKGNFPGRFSGRQFSNSRSEMNVSTLELGDSALYLCASSLNIGESSYNSPLHFGNGTRLTVT.

This clonotype was recorded many times. CDR3 DNA: TGCAGCGCCCTCGGGGGGGACGGCTCCTACGAGCAGTACTTC. Protein: CSALGGDGSYEQYF. This chain uses TRBV29-1 with TRBJ2-7, with 8 bases that match TRBD2. Per the germline V gene, CDR1 is SQVTM and CDR2 is ANQGSEA. CDR3 size: 14 residues. V lost 7 bases and J lost 0; bases outside the gene matches: 8.

This clonotype was found many times. This chain uses TRBV12-3 or TRBV12-4 with TRBJ1-1, with D hard to call. CDR3 length equals 15 residues. V was clipped by 4 bases and J by 4 bases, with 16 bases between them. CDR3 bases: TGTGCCAGCAGTTCCGGACGGGCGGGAGGCACTGAAGCTTTCTTT. Its protein is CASSSGRAGGTEAFF.

This clonotype has ten or more counts. CDR3 residues: CASSLGLAGVFTDTQYF. DNA of the CDR3: TGTGCCAGCAGCTTAGGCCTAGCGGGGGTGTTCACAGATACGCAGTATTTT. This chain uses TRBV7-2 with TRBJ2-3; TRBD2 aligns across 10 bases. CDR3 size: 17 residues. The germline gives CDR1 SGHTA, CDR2 FQGNSA. J was trimmed by 2 bases and V by 1 base; bases with no gene match: 6. Looking up the rest from reference TRBV7-2 and TRBJ2-3 gives the full variable domain: GAGVSQSPSNKVTEKGKDVELRCDPISGHTALYWYRQSLGQGLEFLIYFQGNSAPDKSGLPSDRFSAERTGGSVSTLTIQRTQQEDSAVYLCASSLGLAGVFTDTQYFGPGTRLTVL.

This clonotype was observed a handful of times. The DNA for the CDR3 is TGTGCCAGCAGCTCCGGTATGTGGAACACTGAAGCTTTCTTT. It is translated as CASSSGMWNTEAFF. The V gene is TRBV7-2, the J gene TRBJ1-1; D not certain. This CDR3 has 14 amino acids. CDR1 and CDR2 from the germline V gene are SGHTA and FQGNSA. V dropped 4 bases and J dropped 1 base, with 10 bases sitting between them.

This clonotype was counted ten times or more. This chain links TRBV14 with TRBJ1-3, with D tentatively TRBD1 (6 bases). V was shortened by 1 base and J by 0 bases, with 10 bases between the two germline ends. CDR1 is SGHDN, CDR2 FVKESK, per germline. The CDR3 extends over 16 amino acids. DNA for the CDR3: TGTGCCAGCAGCCAAGTTGGGGGCCACTCTGGAAACACCATATATTTT. As protein: CASSQVGGHSGNTIYF.

The chain recombines TRBV5-6 with TRBJ2-5; unclear D gene. The CDR3 is made up of 12 amino acids. The germline CDR1 and CDR2 sequences are SGHDT and YYEEEE. The V end was cut by 0 bases, the J end by 6 bases, with 6 bases between. This CDR3 reads CASSLAEKTQYF. In DNA form, the CDR3 reads TGTGCCAGCAGCTTGGCCGAAAAGACCCAGTACTTC.

With respect to this clonotype: This may be a read error, as it is one base from a much larger clone. CDR3 in amino acids: CASQGGGGTNYSYTF. The CDR3 bases are TGTGCCAGCCAAGGGGGAGGGGGAACGAACTATAGCTACACCTTC. The chain couples TRBV28 to TRBJ1-2; perhaps TRBD1 as D (6 bases). Germline V lookup: CDR1 MDHEN, CDR2 SYDVKM. CDR3 size: 15 residues.

The rearrangement joins TRBV20-1 to TRBJ1-2, with D tentatively TRBD1 (5 bases). The V gene's germline CDR1 is DFQATT and CDR2 SNEGSKA (reference sequence). V shed 2 bases and J shed 7 bases, with 11 bases lying between them. This CDR3 contains 12 residues. The CDR3 sequence is CSARLDGGGYTF. CDR3 nucleotide sequence: TGCAGTGCTAGACTGGACGGGGGTGGCTACACCTTC.

The table lists this clonotype with many counts. The chain carries TRBV5-1 and TRBJ2-1, with 12 bases lining up with TRBD1. This CDR3 has 17 amino acids. From germline, CDR1 is SGHRS and CDR2 YFSETQ. V shed 4 bases and J 1 base; nucleotides not matched to a gene: 6. The CDR3 nucleotides read TGCGCCAGCAGCAGGGGACAGGGGGCAGGGTCCTACAATGAGCAGTTCTTC. It specifies CASSRGQGAGSYNEQFF.

The V gene is TRBV5-1, the J gene TRBJ2-7; weak D call: TRBD2 (7 bases). Looked up from germline, CDR1 is SGHRS and CDR2 is YFSETQ. The length of the CDR3 is 18 residues. Trimming stripped 1 base from V and 1 base from J, with 21 bases between. CDR3 amino acids: CASSLRGRGTHSSYEQYF. Written as DNA, the CDR3 is TGCGCCAGCAGCTTGCGGGGGCGGGGGACCCACTCTTCCTACGAGCAGTACTTC. Full variable domain (remainder filled in from reference TRBV5-1 and TRBJ2-7): KAGVTQTPRYLIKTRGQQVTLSCSPISGHRSVSWYQQTPGQGLQFLFEYFSETQRNKGNFPGRFSGRQFSNSRSEMNVSTLELGDSALYLCASSLRGRGTHSSYEQYFGPGTRLTVT.

The rearrangement uses TRBV2 and TRBJ2-5; D may be TRBD2 (6 bases). CDR1 is SNHLY and CDR2 is FYNNEI in the germline V gene. Trimming took off 1 base at V and 5 bases at J, with 14 bases between the two ends. The CDR3 extends over 15 amino acids. In DNA, the CDR3 is TGTGCCAGCAGTGAAGGGTTATCGACTAGGGAGACCCAGTACTTC. It codes for CASSEGLSTRETQYF.

This clonotype occurred many times. The V call is TRBV5-1, the J call TRBJ2-1, with 7 bases that match TRBD1. With 0 bases clipped from V and 9 bases from J, the junction kept 3 bases outside the gene matches. The CDR3 extends over 13 amino acids. The germline V gene has CDR1 SGHRS and CDR2 YFSETQ. The CDR3 DNA is TGCGCCAGCAGCTTGGGAGGGGGCGGTGAGCAGTTCTTC. Its protein product is CASSLGGGGEQFF.

Only a few counts were recorded for this clonotype. The V and J genes are TRBV5-1 and TRBJ2-1; D ambiguous. The length of the CDR3 is 13 residues. The V end was cut by 0 bases, the J end by 5 bases, with 6 bases between. The germline CDR1 and CDR2 sequences are SGHRS and YFSETQ. CDR3 sequence (DNA): TGCGCCAGCAGCTTGGCCCCCCACAATGAGCAGTTCTTC. Protein sequence: CASSLAPHNEQFF.

This clonotype was recorded many times. The genes are TRBV12-3 or TRBV12-4 and TRBJ1-2, with 7 bases fitting TRBD1. The CDR3 has 14 amino acids. The junction had 9 bases not matched to a gene; V was cut back by 5 bases and J by 6 bases. The CDR3 region has the DNA TGTGCCAGCAGTATGGGACAGCTAAATGATGGCTACACCTTC. This gives the protein CASSMGQLNDGYTF.

Details on this clonotype: A single base separates this from a much larger clone, so it may be a read error. The gene calls are TRBV29-1 and TRBJ2-3, with D perhaps TRBD1 or TRBD2 (6 bases each). Germline assignment: CDR1 SQVTM and CDR2 ANQGSEA. This CDR3 spans 14 amino acids. The CDR3, as DNA: TGCAGCGCCGAGGGGGGCAGGGGAGCAGATTCGCAGTATTTT. Protein: CSAEGGRGADSQYF.

Many counts were recorded for this clonotype. The chain has TRBV6-2 or TRBV6-3 and TRBJ1-5; D is uncertain. The CDR3 totals 10 residues. The V gene lost 8 bases and the J gene lost 5 bases, with 4 bases spanning the gap. The germline CDR1 and CDR2 sequences are MNHEY and SVGEGT. Here the CDR3 DNA reads TGTGCCAGCTTCGATCAGCCCCAGCATTTT. It encodes CASFDQPQHF.

The table lists this clonotype with many counts. This sequence joins TRBV5-1 and TRBJ1-1; 9 bases agree with TRBD1. The CDR3 covers 15 residues. V was clipped by 0 bases and J by 4 bases; unmatched bases: 4. In germline, CDR1 is SGHRS, CDR2 YFSETQ. CDR3: CASSLAGTGSTEAFF. CDR3 bases: TGCGCCAGCAGCTTGGCCGGGACAGGGAGCACTGAAGCTTTCTTT.

The gene calls are TRBV30 and TRBJ1-2, with D unresolved. In germline, CDR1 is GTSNPN, CDR2 SVGIG (reference sequence). The CDR3 is made up of 13 amino acids. Trimming shortened V by 0 bases and J by 4 bases, and 9 bases separated the two germline ends. CDR3 region: CAWSVSGSYGYTF. CDR3 sequence (DNA): TGTGCCTGGAGTGTATCCGGTTCCTATGGCTACACCTTC. Drawing the rest from reference TRBV30 and TRBJ1-2, the complete variable domain is SQTIHQWPATLVQPVGSPLSLECTVEGTSNPNLYWYRQAAGRGLQLLFYSVGIGQISSEVPQNLSASRPQDRQFILSSKKLLLSDSGFYLCAWSVSGSYGYTFGSGTRLTVV.

This clonotype was observed at least ten times. The rearrangement joins TRBV6-2 or TRBV6-3 to TRBJ1-1, with D unclear. The CDR3 totals 14 residues. Germline CDR1 is MNHEY and CDR2 is SVGEGT. Trimming removed 8 bases from V and 10 bases from J, with 23 bases in between. CDR3 amino acids: CASGTSQLFTGAFF. The CDR3 DNA reads TGTGCCAGCGGAACATCACAGCTTTTCACGGGAGCTTTCTTT.

A few counts support this clonotype. The chain uses TRBV14 and TRBJ2-3; TRBD2 agrees at 8 bases. Germline V lookup: CDR1 SGHDN, CDR2 FVKESK. This CDR3 has 16 residues. The junction had 8 bases not matched to a gene; V was cut back by 2 bases and J by 4 bases. The DNA of the CDR3 is TGTGCCAGCAGCCAACCGAGCGGGAGAGGTTCAGATACGCAGTATTTT. Protein product: CASSQPSGRGSDTQYF.